This T cell receptor beta chain was sequenced during a study of OX40 agonist ivuxolimab in advanced cancers. On the study more broadly: An agonistic human IgG2 monoclonal antibody against OX40 (CD134) was given.

Study-level results: Which antigen the expanded peripheral T cells recognized is unknown.

Of note for this clone: Its antigen remains unknown.

Repertoires were generated with immunoSEQ multiplex PCR, while TCRdb's copy carries only in-frame clones and drops some. The sample records over 35,000 clones, more than 80% being singletons. Trimming cost V 3 bases and J 3 bases, with 11 bases left between them. There are 14 residues in the CDR3. CDR1 KGHSH and CDR2 LQKENI come from the germline V gene. The J gene is TRBJ1-2, the V gene TRBV18; no definite D call. The input for sequencing was CD4+ or CD8+ T cells sorted from blood, taken in a trial of the OX40 agonist ivuxolimab. This receptor was obtained from an adult with an advanced solid tumor such as melanoma, head and neck, liver or kidney cancer. CDR3 nucleotide sequence: TGTGCCAGCTCACCGGGTAGCCCCTACTATGGCTACACCTTC. This encodes CASSPGSPYYGYTF.